These T cell receptor beta chains were read from a single sample in a study of PD-L1 blockade in urothelial cancer. Libraries were prepared by immunoSEQ multiplex PCR; TCRdb keeps only in-frame clonotypes and omits some of them. This sample has roughly 52,000 clones, with 75% to 90% found just once. The input for sequencing was PBMCs, taken around atezolizumab (anti-PD-L1) treatment. These receptors were obtained from a man aged 45 to 65 with urothelial cancer. CDR3s leave out the opening cysteine and the closing phenylalanine or tryptophan. D genes are given only for firm matches.

V: TRBV18
D: -
J: TRBJ2-3
CDR3: ASSPRVQSSDTQY

V: TRBV27
D: -
J: TRBJ1-5
CDR3: ASSLWAGDQPQH

V: TRBV15
D: TRBD1
J: TRBJ1-2
CDR3: ATSRDKFQGAD

V: TRBV7-6
D: TRBD2
J: TRBJ2-7
CDR3: ASTSGTTFGGEQY

V: TRBV20-1
D: -
J: TRBJ2-5
CDR3: SARDGETQY

V: TRBV29-1
D: -
J: TRBJ2-3
CDR3: SGGRTDTQY

V: TRBV9
D: -
J: TRBJ1-3
CDR3: ASSTPTGPSGNTIY

V: TRBV28
D: -
J: TRBJ1-3
CDR3: ASSQTQISGNTIY

V: TRBV9
D: TRBD2
J: TRBJ2-3
CDR3: ASSVAPNLAGTQY

V: TRBV10-3
D: TRBD1
J: TRBJ1-2
CDR3: AISESEDRVFGYT

V: TRBV7-6
D: -
J: TRBJ2-3
CDR3: ASSLGPPQGFRTDTQY

V: TRBV18
D: -
J: TRBJ1-4
CDR3: ASSSKGDISTTNEKLF

V: TRBV11-2
D: TRBD2
J: TRBJ2-5
CDR3: ASSFLVGAGGNTQY

V: TRBV27
D: TRBD1
J: TRBJ2-7
CDR3: ASSVDRGDYEQY

V: TRBV30
D: -
J: TRBJ1-5
CDR3: AWSVAGLFNQPQH